Listed here are 32 T cell receptor beta chains from one sample, sequenced in a study of CD8 T cells in ankylosing spondylitis. Study observations and caveats: What appeared characteristic of ankylosing spondylitis blood was a TCR beta motif of 7 or 8 highly homologous variants.

These receptors are not linked to any known antigen. Each CDR3 protein gets one entry after TCRdb re-called the 5' RACE reads with MiXCR. The sample has 500,000 or so distinct CDR3 sequences; approximately 5.3% are singletons. The sequenced sample was blood, either unsorted or a sorted T cell fraction (not recorded which). The source is a male donor with ankylosing spondylitis.

This clonotype has at least ten counts. The chain employs TRBV7-8 and TRBJ1-5; the D is unclear. Per germline, CDR1 SGHVS and CDR2 FQNEAQ. The CDR3 is 13 amino acids. Trimming removed 1 base from V and 5 bases from J, with 6 bases in between. In DNA form, the CDR3 reads TGTGCCAGCAGCTTAGAGAGGGATCAGCCCCAGCATTTT. Translating gives CASSLERDQPQHF.

V and J are TRBV12-3 or TRBV12-4 and TRBJ1-2; D may be TRBD1 (5 bases). The CDR3 sequence is 16 residues long. V was clipped by 1 base and J by 4 bases, with 16 bases between them. The CDR3 bases are TGTGCCAGCAGTTTAGTAGCGGGGCAGGGATTCTATGGCTACACCTTC. Translating gives CASSLVAGQGFYGYTF.

This clonotype was counted at least ten times. DNA of the CDR3: TGCAGTGCTAGAGTGGCGGGGGTAAGCACTGAAGCTTTCTTT. The encoded protein is CSARVAGVSTEAFF. The chain employs TRBV20-1 and TRBJ1-1; weak D call: TRBD1 (5 bases). V was shortened by 1 base and J by 4 bases, with 13 bases between the two germline ends. CDR3 length equals 14 residues. Germline V gene lookup returns CDR1 DFQATT and CDR2 SNEGSKA (reference sequence).

This clonotype was seen at least ten times. V is TRBV10-3 and J is TRBJ1-5, with 11 nucleotides matching TRBD1. In germline, CDR1 is ENHRY, CDR2 SYGVKD. The length of the CDR3 is 18 residues. V trimming: 3 bases; J trimming: 7 bases; junction bases outside the gene matches: 14. The CDR3 here is CAISENRWTGGRGQPQHF. In nucleotides, the CDR3 is TGTGCCATCAGTGAAAACCGCTGGACAGGGGGCAGAGGACAGCCCCAGCATTTT.

This clonotype was detected many times. J is TRBJ1-1 and V is TRBV5-5; TRBD1 might be the D (5 bases). Germline CDR1 is SGHKS and CDR2 is YYEKEE (reference sequence). This CDR3 has 13 amino acids. V gave up 0 bases and J gave up 10 bases, with 13 bases separating them. The CDR3 sequence: CASSLVWGESAFF. CDR3 DNA sequence: TGTGCCAGCAGCTTGGTGTGGGGGGAATCAGCTTTCTTT.

This clonotype was counted ten times or more. The chain recombines TRBV5-1 with TRBJ1-4, with unresolved D. The CDR3 consists of 16 residues. Between the trimmed V and J ends, which lost 0 bases and 0 bases, there was a span of 9 bases. The germline CDR1 and CDR2 sequences are SGHRS and YFSETQ. The CDR3 reads CASSLATLTTNEKLFF. CDR3 sequence (DNA): TGCGCCAGCAGCTTGGCCACACTCACAACTAATGAAAAACTGTTTTTT. Combining the CDR3 with reference TRBV5-1 and TRBJ1-4 gives the whole variable domain KAGVTQTPRYLIKTRGQQVTLSCSPISGHRSVSWYQQTPGQGLQFLFEYFSETQRNKGNFPGRFSGRQFSNSRSEMNVSTLELGDSALYLCASSLATLTTNEKLFFGSGTQLSVL.

This clonotype was counted only a few times. The CDR3 here is CASSVSVEETQYF. The DNA of the CDR3 is TGTGCCAGCAGCGTATCAGTTGAGGAGACCCAGTACTTC. The chain couples TRBV9 to TRBJ2-5; unclear D gene. Germline V gene data show CDR1 as SGDLS and CDR2 as YYNGEE. This CDR3 spans 13 amino acids. Between the trimmed V and J ends, which lost 1 base and 5 bases, there was a span of 9 bases. Full variable domain (rest looked up from reference TRBV9 and TRBJ2-5): DSGVTQTPKHLITATGQRVTLRCSPRSGDLSVYWYQQSLDQGLQFLIQYYNGEERAKGNILERFSAQQFPDLHSELNLSSLELGDSALYFCASSVSVEETQYFGPGTRLLVL.

In this sample, this clonotype turned up many times. This rearrangement joins TRBV12-3 or TRBV12-4 to TRBJ1-1; 7 bases are shared with TRBD1. The V segment lost 3 bases and the J segment 4 bases; nucleotides outside the gene matches: 5. This CDR3 has 14 residues. The CDR3, as DNA: TGTGCCAGCAGTTTCACCGACAGGGCCACTGAAGCTTTCTTT. This sequence encodes CASSFTDRATEAFF.

This clonotype has at least ten counts. The CDR3 spells CASSLERGSVNTGELFF. Written as DNA, the CDR3 is TGCGCCAGCAGCTTGGAACGGGGATCCGTGAACACCGGGGAGCTGTTTTTT. The chain employs TRBV5-1 and TRBJ2-2; D is possibly TRBD2 (5 bases). The V end was cut by 0 bases, the J end by 1 base, with 13 bases between. The CDR3 runs 17 residues. In germline, CDR1 is SGHRS, CDR2 YFSETQ.

This clonotype has at least ten counts. The J gene is TRBJ2-6, the V gene TRBV10-3; D call uncertain. CDR1 and CDR2 from the germline V gene are ENHRY and SYGVKD. V was clipped by 5 bases and J by 0 bases, with 17 bases between them. The CDR3 consists of 18 residues. This CDR3 is CAISFSPGSGSGANVLTF. CDR3 DNA sequence: TGTGCCATCAGTTTTTCCCCCGGCTCGGGCTCTGGGGCCAACGTCCTGACTTTC.

The chain recombines TRBV5-1 with TRBJ1-5; 7 nucleotides agree with TRBD1. CDR1 and CDR2 (germline): SGHRS, YFSETQ. This CDR3 region has 15 residues. V was clipped by 8 bases and J by 5 bases; unmatched bases: 13. The CDR3 here is CASDVPGQHYQPQHF. In DNA, the CDR3 is TGCGCCAGTGATGTACCGGGACAGCATTATCAGCCCCAGCATTTT.

This clonotype has at least ten counts. This chain connects TRBV6-1 to TRBJ1-1, with 10 bases lining up with TRBD1. With V trimmed by 6 bases and J by 3 bases, 7 bases remained unmatched. CDR3 length: 15 residues. Per the germline V gene, CDR1 is MNHNS and CDR2 is SASEGT. CDR3 sequence: CASRRGQGLDTEAFF. The CDR3 bases are TGTGCCAGCAGACGGGGACAGGGGTTGGACACTGAAGCTTTCTTT.

The table lists this clonotype with many counts. The chain links TRBV6-2 or TRBV6-3 to TRBJ1-1; perhaps TRBD1 as D (5 bases). V was trimmed by 8 bases and J by 1 base, leaving 11 bases between them. This CDR3 has 13 amino acids. The germline V gene has CDR1 MNHEY and CDR2 SVGEGT. As DNA, the CDR3 is TGTGCCAGCCGCTGGGACCAGAACACTGAAGCTTTCTTT. Its translation: CASRWDQNTEAFF.

This clonotype was observed at least ten times. The V gene is TRBV5-1, the J gene TRBJ2-1, with D maybe TRBD2 (7 bases). Germline V lookup: CDR1 SGHRS, CDR2 YFSETQ. The CDR3 sequence is 15 residues long. Trimming left V 0 bases short and J 8 bases short, with 15 bases between. CDR3 sequence reads: CASSLVGGAVYEQFF. The CDR3 nucleotides are TGCGCCAGCAGCTTGGTGGGGGGGGCCGTCTATGAGCAGTTCTTC.

This clonotype was detected many times. The chain has TRBV28 and TRBJ1-1; no reliable D call. In germline, CDR1 is MDHEN, CDR2 SYDVKM. Deletions cut 7 bases from V and 2 bases from J, with 14 bases between. This CDR3 is built from 14 residues. In DNA form, the CDR3 reads TGTGCCAGCATCCCACAGAGTAGAAACACTGAAGCTTTCTTT. It specifies CASIPQSRNTEAFF.

This CDR3 reads CASSELGGRDTGELFF. For the CDR3, the DNA is TGTGCCAGCAGTGAGTTAGGCGGGAGAGACACCGGGGAGCTGTTTTTT. V usage is TRBV25-1 and J usage is TRBJ2-2, with TRBD2 matching 7 bases. The V gene end was trimmed by 3 bases and the J gene end by 3 bases; junction bases not matched to a gene: 7. This CDR3 spans 16 amino acids. Germline CDR1 and CDR2: MGHDK and SYGVNS.

This clonotype was observed many times. The chain is built from TRBV27 and TRBJ2-2; 10 bases map to TRBD2. Per the germline V gene, CDR1 is MNHEY and CDR2 is SMNVEV (reference sequence). CDR3 length: 14 residues. J lost 6 bases, V lost 10 bases, and 8 bases had no gene match. The CDR3 DNA reads as TGTGCCACCACCCGGCTAGCGGGAGCCGGGGAGCTGTTTTTT. Translation: CATTRLAGAGELFF.

The CDR3 DNA sequence: TGTGCCAGCAGTGTCGAAGCGGGGGCCAACGTCCTGACTTTC. Translated: CASSVEAGANVLTF. This rearrangement joins TRBV6-1 to TRBJ2-6; no firm D call. This CDR3 is built from 14 residues. The V end lost 4 bases, the J end lost 4 bases, and 8 bases lay between the germline ends. The germline CDR1 and CDR2 sequences are MNHNS and SASEGT.

This clonotype was seen many times. The rearrangement joins TRBV10-3 to TRBJ1-1; 7 bases align to TRBD1. The CDR3 has 15 amino acids. The V gene's germline CDR1 is ENHRY and CDR2 SYGVKD. V shed 3 bases and J 4 bases; nucleotides not matched to a gene: 8. The DNA for the CDR3 is TGTGCCATCAGTGATCGGGACAGCGTCCCCACTGAAGCTTTCTTT. Protein product: CAISDRDSVPTEAFF.

This clonotype was seen repeatedly, ten times or more. This chain links TRBV5-1 with TRBJ2-2, with TRBD1 identical over 8 bases. CDR3 length equals 16 residues. V trimming: 0 bases; J trimming: 5 bases; junction bases outside the gene matches: 6. Germline lookup yields CDR1 SGHRS and CDR2 YFSETQ. CDR3 DNA: TGCGCCAGCAGCTTGGGACAGGGGTTCCTTACCGGGGAGCTGTTTTTT. Its protein is CASSLGQGFLTGELFF.

Ten or more counts support this clonotype. The V gene is TRBV20-1, the J gene TRBJ2-7; D is possibly TRBD2 (7 bases). V was shortened by 0 bases and J by 0 bases, with 18 bases between the two germline ends. The CDR3 length is 17 residues. The V gene's germline CDR1 is DFQATT and CDR2 SNEGSKA (reference sequence). CDR3 amino acids: CSARDWGRGALSYEQYF. In nucleotides, the CDR3 is TGCAGTGCTAGAGATTGGGGACGGGGGGCCCTCTCCTACGAGCAGTACTTC.

In this sample, this clonotype turned up many times. CDR3 DNA: TGTGCCAGCAGCCCTCCACTATCCAACACTGAAGCTTTCTTT. This sequence encodes CASSPPLSNTEAFF. The rearrangement links TRBV11-2 to TRBJ1-1; no firm D call. This CDR3 has 14 amino acids. The germline V and J ends were trimmed by 5 bases and 2 bases, with 12 bases remaining between them. CDR1 SGHAT and CDR2 FQNNGV come from the germline V gene.

This clonotype was counted many times. The chain is built from TRBV5-6 and TRBJ2-2; D is possibly TRBD2 (5 bases). From germline, CDR1 is SGHDT and CDR2 YYEEEE. The CDR3 extends over 13 amino acids. Trimming removed 4 bases from V and 6 bases from J, with 10 bases in between. The DNA of the CDR3 is TGTGCCAGCAGCCAATCAGCGGCCGGGGAGCTGTTTTTT. Translating it yields CASSQSAAGELFF.

The chain carries TRBV20-1 and TRBJ2-2; possible D gene TRBD2, 6 bases. This CDR3 is 17 amino acids long. Germline assignment: CDR1 DFQATT and CDR2 SNEGSKA (reference sequence). Trimming took off 0 bases at V and 6 bases at J, with 20 bases between the two ends. The DNA for the CDR3 is TGCAGTGCTAGAGATTTGAAGCCACCAGCTAGCGCCGGGGAGCTGTTTTTT. This encodes CSARDLKPPASAGELFF.

The chain uses TRBV7-3 and TRBJ1-6, with D unclear. The germline V gene has CDR1 SGHTA and CDR2 FQGTGA. Trimming took 5 bases from V and 7 from J, leaving 9 bases between them. CDR3 size: 13 residues. Here the CDR3 DNA reads TGTGCCAGCAGCCCCTCGCCAAATTCACCCCTCCACTTT. This sequence encodes CASSPSPNSPLHF.

In this sample, this clonotype turned up many times. The rearrangement links TRBV20-1 to TRBJ2-7; weak D call: TRBD1 (6 bases). Trimming pared 1 base from V and 0 bases from J, leaving 10 bases between. Germline CDR1 DFQATT, CDR2 SNEGSKA (reference sequence). This CDR3 has 14 amino acids. The CDR3 reads CSARVQGRSYEQYF. The CDR3 coding sequence is TGCAGTGCTAGAGTCCAGGGGCGCTCCTACGAGCAGTACTTC.

The chain has TRBV3-1 and TRBJ1-2, with unresolved D. The CDR3 runs 16 residues. With 0 bases removed from V and 4 bases from J, the gap between germline ends came to 15 bases. Germline CDR1 reads LGHDT; CDR2 reads YNNKEL (reference sequence). CDR3 nucleotides: TGTGCCAGCAGCCAAGAGAGGGTCCCAGATTCCTATGGCTACACCTTC. Amino acids: CASSQERVPDSYGYTF.

V is TRBV12-3 or TRBV12-4 and J is TRBJ2-7; 7 positions agree with TRBD1. The trim removed 5 bases at V and 4 bases at J, leaving 11 bases unmatched. CDR3 length: 15 amino acids. The CDR3: CASSAADRVLYEQYF. The DNA of the CDR3 is TGTGCCAGCAGTGCGGCTGACAGGGTTTTATACGAGCAGTACTTC.

This clonotype appeared many times. The CDR3 nucleotides are TGCAGTGCTAGCCGACAGCGAGGGGAGACCCAGTACTTC. Protein product: CSASRQRGETQYF. The chain joins TRBV20-1 to TRBJ2-5; D assignment may be TRBD1 or TRBD2 (5 bases each). Trimming pared 3 bases from V and 5 bases from J, leaving 13 bases between. There are 13 residues in the CDR3. Germline V gene data show CDR1 as DFQATT and CDR2 as SNEGSKA (reference sequence).

This clonotype was counted between two and nine times. The rearrangement links TRBV24-1 to TRBJ2-1; D may be TRBD1 or TRBD2 (5 bases each). V dropped 3 bases and J dropped 8 bases, with 16 bases sitting between them. CDR1 KGHDR and CDR2 SFDVKD come from the germline V gene. This CDR3 spans 15 amino acids. CDR3 loop: CATSDEEWGLDEQFF. The CDR3, as DNA: TGTGCCACCAGTGATGAAGAATGGGGGTTGGATGAGCAGTTCTTC.

This clonotype showed up many times. This chain connects TRBV4-3 to TRBJ1-1, with 8 bases fitting TRBD1. CDR1 and CDR2 from the germline V gene are LGHNA and YSLEER. The CDR3 is made up of 13 amino acids. V shed 6 bases, J shed 5 bases, and the junction held 5 bases outside the gene matches. Here the CDR3 reads CASSTDRATEAFF. The CDR3 DNA sequence: TGCGCCAGCAGTACGGACAGGGCGACTGAAGCTTTCTTT.

Only a few counts were recorded for this clonotype. The chain joins TRBV7-9 to TRBJ1-2; possible D gene TRBD1, 6 bases. CDR3 length equals 15 residues. Trimming cost V 4 bases and J 6 bases, with 18 bases left between them. Germline V gives CDR1 SEHNR, CDR2 FQNEAQ (reference sequence). In DNA, the CDR3 is TGTGCCAGCAGCTGGGTCGAAGGGGGTGGGAATGGCTACACCTTC. Translated, it gives CASSWVEGGGNGYTF.